The subject of this entry is one T cell receptor (beta chain). The source of the sample is a study of blood T cell repertoires in COVID-19. The CDR3 sequence is 15 residues long. With 1 base removed from V and 4 bases from J, the gap between germline ends came to 13 bases. From germline, CDR1 is SNHLY and CDR2 FYNNEI. Using immunoSEQ multiplex PCR, the repertoire was profiled, and TCRdb retains in-frame clones only, with some absent. The sample consists of hundreds of thousands of clones, almost 90% of them appearing once. The clonotype was recovered from a woman aged 70-85 years with COVID-19, enrolled during active disease. The V gene is TRBV2, the J gene TRBJ1-2, with D maybe TRBD1 (6 bases). Source material: peripheral blood. The CDR3 DNA follows: TGTGCCAGCAGTGAAGAGGGAGGGGGTGGCTATGGCTACACCTTC. It codes for CASSEEGGGGYGYTF.